This T cell receptor (beta chain) was sequenced in a study of T cell responses to AZD1222 COVID-19 vaccine. The study, taken as a whole, reports: Clonal diversity may have been underestimated, and the donors were mostly white British, with more females than males.

Note on this clone: Antigen unknown.

The CDR3 runs 13 residues. Sequenced by immunoSEQ multiplex PCR; TCRdb stores in-frame clones only, minus some. The data show around 130,000 clones, with around 85% seen just once and less than 10% held by the top ten. The input for sequencing was peripheral blood, taken on day 0 of AZD1222 vaccination. The chain joins TRBV21-1 to TRBJ2-3. TRBV21-1 is assigned pseudogene status. This clonotype was obtained from an adult in good health. The CDR3 region is CASSKGPTDTQYF. CDR3 in DNA: TGTGCCAGCAGCAAAGGCCCCACAGATACGCAGTATTTT.